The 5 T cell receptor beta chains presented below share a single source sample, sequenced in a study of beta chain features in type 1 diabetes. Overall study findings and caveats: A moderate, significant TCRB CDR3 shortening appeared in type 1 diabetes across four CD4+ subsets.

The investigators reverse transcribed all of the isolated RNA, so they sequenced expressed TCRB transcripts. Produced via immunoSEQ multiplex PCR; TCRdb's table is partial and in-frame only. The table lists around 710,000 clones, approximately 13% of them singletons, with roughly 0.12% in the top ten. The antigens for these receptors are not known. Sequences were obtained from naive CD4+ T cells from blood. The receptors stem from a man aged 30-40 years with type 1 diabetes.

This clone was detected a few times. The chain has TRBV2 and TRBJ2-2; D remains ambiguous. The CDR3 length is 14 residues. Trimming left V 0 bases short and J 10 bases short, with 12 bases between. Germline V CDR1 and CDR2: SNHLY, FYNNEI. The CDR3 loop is CASSEALPLEELFF. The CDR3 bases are TGTGCCAGCAGTGAAGCGCTTCCCCTTGAGGAGCTGTTTTTT.

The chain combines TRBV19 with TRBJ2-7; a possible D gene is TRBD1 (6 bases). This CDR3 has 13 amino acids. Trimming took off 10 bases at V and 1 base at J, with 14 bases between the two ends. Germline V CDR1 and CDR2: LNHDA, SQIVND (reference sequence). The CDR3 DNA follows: TGTGCCATAAAACTCAGGGGATCCTACGAGCAGTACTTC. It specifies CAIKLRGSYEQYF.

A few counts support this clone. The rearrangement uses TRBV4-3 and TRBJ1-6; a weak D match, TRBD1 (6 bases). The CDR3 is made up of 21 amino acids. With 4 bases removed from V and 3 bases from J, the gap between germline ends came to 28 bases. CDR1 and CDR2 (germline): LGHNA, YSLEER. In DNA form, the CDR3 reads TGCGCCAGCAGCCGAATAACCGATAATTACCAGGGGCAAATCTATAATTCACCCCTCCACTTT. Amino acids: CASSRITDNYQGQIYNSPLHF.

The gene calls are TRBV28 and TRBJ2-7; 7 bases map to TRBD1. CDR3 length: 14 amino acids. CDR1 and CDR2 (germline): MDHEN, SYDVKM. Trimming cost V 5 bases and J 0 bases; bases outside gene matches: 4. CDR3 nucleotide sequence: TGTGCCAGCAGTGCACAGGGGCCCTCCTACGAGCAGTACTTC. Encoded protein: CASSAQGPSYEQYF.

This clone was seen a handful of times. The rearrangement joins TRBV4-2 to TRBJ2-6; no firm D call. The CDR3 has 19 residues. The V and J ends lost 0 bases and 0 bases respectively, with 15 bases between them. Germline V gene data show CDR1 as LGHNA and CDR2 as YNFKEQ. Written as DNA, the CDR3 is TGTGCCAGCAGCCAAGATTCGGGTAAAGCTTTCTCTGGGGCCAACGTCCTGACTTTC. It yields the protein CASSQDSGKAFSGANVLTF.